A selection of T cell receptor beta chains follows, all from one sample in a study of T cells after yellow fever vaccination. TCRdb re-derived calls from the 5' RACE reads in MiXCR, one entry per CDR3 protein. The table includes approximately 170,000 distinct CDR3 sequences, roughly 9.6% detected once. The source was CD8+ T cells sorted from PBMCs, collected 15 days after the yellow fever booster vaccination. These receptors were taken from a man aged 18 to 29 who received the YFV17D yellow fever vaccine. Each CDR3 is given with its conserved first and last residue. The D gene is left open where the match is weak. Not every row has a clone size; where given, it reads once, few, many or a size class.

NA,TRBJ2-3,TRBV20-1,TRBD2,CSRTGTSGVDTQYF,TGCAGTAGAACCGGGACTAGCGGGGTGGATACGCAGTATTTT
NA,TRBJ1-2,TRBV5-1,TRBD1,CASSPWTGRQAIGYTF,TGCGCCAGCAGCCCCTGGACAGGGCGTCAAGCTATTGGCTACACCTTC
NA,TRBJ1-4,TRBV7-6,NA,CASSTRPGGREKLFF,TGTGCCAGCAGCACACGACCCGGGGGGCGCGAAAAACTGTTTTTT
NA,TRBJ1-5,TRBV5-1,NA,CVRQGNQPQHF,TGCGTCCGGCAGGGCAATCAGCCCCAGCATTTT
many,TRBJ2-1,TRBV9,NA,CASQGGGGNEQFF,TGTGCCAGCCAAGGAGGGGGTGGGAATGAGCAGTTCTTC
NA,TRBJ2-1,TRBV7-9,NA,CASSSEDNEQFF,TGTGCCAGCAGCTCGGAAGACAATGAGCAGTTCTTC
few,TRBJ2-5,TRBV28,TRBD2,CASGPLAGGPMETQYF,TGTGCCAGCGGGCCCTTAGCGGGGGGGCCCATGGAGACCCAGTACTTC
few,TRBJ2-1,TRBV20-1,NA,CSARESSVDEQFF,TGCAGTGCTAGAGAGTCTTCGGTGGATGAGCAGTTCTTC
NA,TRBJ2-5,TRBV2,TRBD2,CASSARGRETETQYF,TGTGCCAGCAGTGCGCGGGGGAGGGAGACAGAGACCCAGTACTTC
NA,TRBJ2-1,TRBV24-1,TRBD2,CATSPGTSGGNEQFF,TGTGCCACCAGCCCCGGGACTAGCGGGGGCAATGAGCAGTTCTTC
NA,TRBJ2-4,TRBV27,TRBD1,CASGQVWDQYF,TGTGCCAGCGGACAGGTCTGGGACCAGTACTTC
NA,TRBJ1-2,TRBV7-9,NA,CASSTTSNYGYTF,TGTGCCAGCAGCACAACCTCTAACTATGGCTACACCTTC
NA,TRBJ2-5,TRBV11-2,NA,CASRGGGQETQYF,TGTGCCAGCAGAGGTGGGGGCCAAGAGACCCAGTACTTC
NA,TRBJ1-1,TRBV4-1,NA,CASRVRPGAPETEAFF,TGCGCCAGCAGAGTACGGCCGGGGGCGCCTGAAACTGAAGCTTTCTTT
few,TRBJ2-1,TRBV9,TRBD1,CASSGDGQGWNEQFF,TGTGCCAGCAGCGGGGACGGACAGGGGTGGAATGAGCAGTTCTTC
NA,TRBJ2-3,TRBV7-9,TRBD2,CASSSWRAGVSSTDTQYF,TGTGCCAGCAGCTCATGGAGAGCGGGGGTTTCTAGCACAGATACGCAGTATTTT
NA,TRBJ2-1,TRBV6-5,TRBD1,CASSYSDDRERYNEQFF,TGTGCCAGCAGTTACTCCGACGACAGGGAAAGATACAATGAGCAGTTCTTC
NA,TRBJ2-5,TRBV2,NA,CASRKTDASVQETQYF,TGTGCCAGCAGGAAAACCGATGCGTCTGTCCAAGAGACCCAGTACTTC
NA,TRBJ2-3,TRBV4-3,NA,CASSQESGATDTQYF,TGCGCCAGCAGCCAAGAAAGTGGGGCCACAGATACGCAGTATTTT
many,TRBJ2-5,TRBV7-2,NA,CASSSPPEETQYF,TGTGCCAGCAGCTCTCCTCCCGAAGAGACCCAGTACTTC
many,TRBJ2-1,TRBV15,TRBD2,CATSLYPILAGDNEQFF,TGTGCCACCAGCCTATACCCGATACTAGCGGGGGACAATGAGCAGTTCTTC
few,TRBJ1-2,TRBV9,TRBD1,CASSVGDSSYGYTF,TGTGCCAGCAGCGTAGGGGACAGCTCCTATGGCTACACCTTC
few,TRBJ2-2,TRBV7-8,NA,CASSPGVWDNTGELFF,TGTGCCAGCAGCCCGGGGGTTTGGGACAACACCGGGGAGCTGTTTTTT
many,TRBJ1-4,TRBV10-3,TRBD1,CAISERGQGADEKLFF,TGTGCCATCAGTGAGCGGGGTCAGGGGGCAGATGAAAAACTGTTTTTT
few,TRBJ2-2,TRBV11-2,TRBD2,CASSLELAGGPKGELFF,TGTGCCAGCAGCTTAGAGCTAGCGGGGGGCCCCAAGGGGGAGCTGTTTTTT
NA,TRBJ2-3,TRBV2,NA,CVKEGGNTDTQFF,TGTGTGAAAGAGGGTGGGAACACAGATACGCAGTTTTTT
NA,TRBJ1-1,TRBV3-1,NA,CASSQAEFTEAFF,TGTGCCAGCAGCCAAGCTGAGTTCACTGAAGCTTTCTTT
NA,TRBJ2-5,TRBV7-9,TRBD1,CASSREGQQETQYF,TGTGCCAGCAGCCGCGAGGGACAGCAAGAGACCCAGTACTTC
NA,TRBJ2-7,TRBV29-1,NA,CSVVTGSYEQYF,TGCAGCGTTGTGACAGGCAGCTACGAGCAGTACTTC
many,TRBJ2-1,TRBV28,NA,CASSFPPQGGSYNEQFF,TGTGCCAGCAGTTTCCCCCCCCAGGGAGGCTCCTACAATGAGCAGTTCTTC
NA,TRBJ2-1,TRBV6-5,TRBD1,CASSYDGDRIYNEQFF,TGTGCCAGCAGTTACGACGGGGACAGGATTTACAATGAGCAGTTCTTC
few,TRBJ1-1,TRBV2,NA,CASRARQPNTEAFF,TGTGCCAGCAGGGCCCGACAGCCGAACACTGAAGCTTTCTTT
NA,TRBJ2-1,TRBV4-1,TRBD2,CASSGGRRSYNEQFF,TGCGCCAGCAGCGGCGGGAGGAGGTCCTACAATGAGCAGTTCTTC
many,TRBJ2-1,TRBV20-1,NA,CSARPRTGAYNEQFF,TGCAGTGCTAGACCCCGGACGGGGGCCTACAATGAGCAGTTCTTC
few,TRBJ2-3,TRBV6-5,TRBD2,CASPEGRVF,TGTGCCAGCCCGGAAGGGAGGGTTTTT
many,TRBJ1-6,TRBV7-8,NA,CASLRDGVRSPLHF,TGTGCCAGCCTCCGGGACGGAGTACGTTCACCCCTCCACTTT
NA,TRBJ1-5,TRBV10-3,TRBD1,CAISQDRGLNQPQHF,TGTGCCATCAGTCAGGACAGGGGGCTCAATCAGCCCCAGCATTTT
NA,TRBJ2-1,TRBV5-4,NA,CASSLVGDNEQFF,TGTGCCAGCAGCTTGGTGGGGGACAATGAGCAGTTCTTC
few,TRBJ2-1,TRBV4-3,TRBD1,CASSQDRQGSSYNEQFF,TGCGCCAGCAGCCAAGATCGACAGGGCAGCTCCTACAATGAGCAGTTCTTC
few,TRBJ2-3,TRBV29-1,TRBD2,CSVESLAGVEDTQYF,TGCAGCGTTGAAAGCCTAGCGGGGGTGGAAGATACGCAGTATTTT
NA,TRBJ1-1,TRBV6-6,TRBD1,CAGRTGELEAFF,TGTGCCGGAAGGACAGGAGAACTTGAAGCTTTCTTT
NA,TRBJ1-1,TRBV11-2,NA,CASSLWGSGTFMNTEAFF,TGTGCCAGCAGTCTCTGGGGGTCAGGCACCTTTATGAACACTGAAGCTTTCTTT